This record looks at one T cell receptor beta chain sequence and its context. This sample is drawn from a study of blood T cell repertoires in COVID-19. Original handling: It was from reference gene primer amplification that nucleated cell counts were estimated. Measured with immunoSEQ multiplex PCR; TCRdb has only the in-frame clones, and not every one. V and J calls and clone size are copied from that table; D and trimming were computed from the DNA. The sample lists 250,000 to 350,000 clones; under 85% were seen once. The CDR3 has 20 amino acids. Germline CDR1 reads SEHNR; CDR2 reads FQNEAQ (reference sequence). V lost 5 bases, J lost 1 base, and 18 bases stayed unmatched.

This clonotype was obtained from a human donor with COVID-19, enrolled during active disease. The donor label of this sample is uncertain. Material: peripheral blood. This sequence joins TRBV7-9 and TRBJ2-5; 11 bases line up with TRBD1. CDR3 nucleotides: TGTGCCAGCAGCAAACTACCCGGGACAGGGGGGTCCGGGTTCCAAGAGACCCAGTACTTC. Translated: CASSKLPGTGGSGFQETQYF.